Below, one T cell receptor beta chain is given with its context. This sample was taken from a study of blood T cell repertoires in COVID-19. Germline trimming cut 6 bases from V and 0 bases from J; bases unmatched to any gene: 2. The CDR3 totals 15 residues. Germline assignment: CDR1 SNHLY and CDR2 FYNNEI. Clones were sequenced by immunoSEQ multiplex PCR, and TCRdb holds only the in-frame ones, with some missing. The sample consists of roughly 200,000 clones, approximately 88% of them appearing once. The source material was peripheral blood. V usage is TRBV2 and J usage is TRBJ2-3; 11 bases match TRBD2. The receptor comes from a man aged 40-49 years with acute or convalescent COVID-19. Written as DNA, the CDR3 is TGTGCCAGCAGGGGGACTAGCGGAAGCACAGATACGCAGTATTTT. Protein: CASRGTSGSTDTQYF.